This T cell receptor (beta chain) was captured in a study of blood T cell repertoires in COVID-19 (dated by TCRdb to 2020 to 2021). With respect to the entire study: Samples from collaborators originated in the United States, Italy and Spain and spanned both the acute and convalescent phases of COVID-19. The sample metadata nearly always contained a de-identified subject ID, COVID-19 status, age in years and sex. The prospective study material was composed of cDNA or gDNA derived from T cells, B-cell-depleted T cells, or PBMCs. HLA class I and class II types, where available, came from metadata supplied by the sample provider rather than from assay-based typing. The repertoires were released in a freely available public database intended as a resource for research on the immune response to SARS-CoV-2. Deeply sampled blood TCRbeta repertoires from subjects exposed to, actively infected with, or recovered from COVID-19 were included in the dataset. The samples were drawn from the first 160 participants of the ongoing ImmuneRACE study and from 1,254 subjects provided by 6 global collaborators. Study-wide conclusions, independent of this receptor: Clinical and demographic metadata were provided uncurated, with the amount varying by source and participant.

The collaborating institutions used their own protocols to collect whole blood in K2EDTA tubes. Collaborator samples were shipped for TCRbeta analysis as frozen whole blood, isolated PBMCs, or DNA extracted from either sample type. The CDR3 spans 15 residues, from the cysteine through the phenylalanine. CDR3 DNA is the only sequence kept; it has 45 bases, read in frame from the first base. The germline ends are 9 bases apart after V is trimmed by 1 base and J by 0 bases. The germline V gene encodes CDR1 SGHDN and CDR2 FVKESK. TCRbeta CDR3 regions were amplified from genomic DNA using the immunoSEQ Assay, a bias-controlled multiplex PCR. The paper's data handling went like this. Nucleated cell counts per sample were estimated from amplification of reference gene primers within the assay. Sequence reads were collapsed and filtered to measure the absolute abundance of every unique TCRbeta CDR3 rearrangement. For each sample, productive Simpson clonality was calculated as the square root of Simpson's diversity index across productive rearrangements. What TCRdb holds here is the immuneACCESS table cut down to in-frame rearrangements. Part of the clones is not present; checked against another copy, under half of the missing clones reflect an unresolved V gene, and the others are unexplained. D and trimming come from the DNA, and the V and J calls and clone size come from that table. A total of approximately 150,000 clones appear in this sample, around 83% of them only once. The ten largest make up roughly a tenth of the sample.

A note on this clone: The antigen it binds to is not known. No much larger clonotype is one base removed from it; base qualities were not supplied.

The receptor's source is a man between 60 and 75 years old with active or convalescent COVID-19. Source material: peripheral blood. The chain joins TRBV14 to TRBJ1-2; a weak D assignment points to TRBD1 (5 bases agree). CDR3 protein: CASSQVAGTNYGYTF. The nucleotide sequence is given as TGTGCCAGCAGCCAAGTTGCAGGGACTAACTATGGCTACACCTTC.